These T cell receptor beta chains were read from a single sample in a study of CD8 T cells in ankylosing spondylitis. TCRdb ran MiXCR on the 5' RACE reads and lists one entry per CDR3 protein. The sample yields approximately 300,000 distinct CDR3 sequences, 7% to 9% seen once. Input material: blood, either unsorted or a sorted T cell fraction (not recorded which). Every receptor here comes from a male donor with ankylosing spondylitis. Both conserved end residues are part of each CDR3. Fields, in order: D gene, J gene, clone size, V gene, CDR3 protein, CDR3 DNA. D genes are given only for firm matches. Expanded clones are given a class, and other clones once, few, many or no size at all.

D: NA
J: TRBJ1-6
size: NA
V: TRBV7-2
CDR3: CASSSYASGTVNSPLHF
DNA: TGTGCCAGCAGCTCGTACGCCTCCGGGACGGTAAATTCACCCCTCCACTTT

D: NA
J: TRBJ1-1
size: few
V: TRBV5-1
CDR3: CASSLAGLSPEAFF
DNA: TGCGCCAGCAGCTTGGCGGGGCTGAGCCCTGAAGCTTTCTTT

D: NA
J: TRBJ2-2
size: few
V: TRBV29-1
CDR3: CSVEDSGTGELFF
DNA: TGCAGCGTTGAGGACAGTGGGACCGGGGAGCTGTTTTTT

D: NA
J: TRBJ1-5
size: few
V: TRBV28
CDR3: CASSLQWGSNQPQHF
DNA: TGTGCCAGCAGTTTACAGTGGGGCAGCAATCAGCCCCAGCATTTT

D: TRBD2
J: TRBJ2-2
size: few
V: TRBV5-1
CDR3: CASSSRLAGVNTGELFF
DNA: TGCGCCAGCAGCTCAAGACTAGCGGGAGTGAACACCGGGGAGCTGTTTTTT

D: NA
J: TRBJ2-2
size: NA
V: TRBV20-1
CDR3: CSSRDTNTGELFF
DNA: TGCAGTTCCCGGGACACGAACACCGGGGAGCTGTTTTTT

D: TRBD1
J: TRBJ2-7
size: few
V: TRBV20-1
CDR3: CSATRDRGLNEQYF
DNA: TGCAGTGCTACCCGAGACAGGGGACTCAACGAGCAGTACTTC

D: TRBD1
J: TRBJ2-3
size: many
V: TRBV29-1
CDR3: CSVAGQGSTDTQYF
DNA: TGCAGCGTCGCCGGACAGGGGAGCACAGATACGCAGTATTTT

D: TRBD1
J: TRBJ2-2
size: few
V: TRBV13
CDR3: CASSFRLGQVQTGELFF
DNA: TGTGCCAGCAGCTTCCGCCTAGGACAGGTACAAACCGGGGAGCTGTTTTTT

D: TRBD1
J: TRBJ1-2
size: few
V: TRBV20-1
CDR3: CSALGLRGTASRGYTF
DNA: TGCAGTGCTCTAGGATTACGGGGGACAGCATCAAGGGGCTACACCTTC

D: TRBD1
J: TRBJ1-4
size: few
V: TRBV7-2
CDR3: CASTRDRREKLFF
DNA: TGTGCCAGCACCCGGGACAGGCGTGAAAAACTGTTTTTT

D: NA
J: TRBJ2-7
size: few
V: TRBV5-5
CDR3: CASSLSLGPTYYEQYF
DNA: TGTGCCAGCAGCTTGTCTCTGGGGCCCACTTACTACGAGCAGTACTTC

D: NA
J: TRBJ1-6
size: NA
V: TRBV7-9
CDR3: CASSGSFDNSPLHF
DNA: TGTGCCAGCAGCGGGAGTTTTGATAATTCACCCCTCCACTTT

D: TRBD2
J: TRBJ2-1
size: few
V: TRBV4-2
CDR3: CASKGLAPGGNEQFF
DNA: TGTGCCAGCAAGGGACTAGCCCCCGGGGGCAATGAGCAGTTCTTC

D: NA
J: TRBJ2-1
size: few
V: TRBV7-2
CDR3: CASSSNPSGNEQFF
DNA: TGTGCCAGCAGCTCGAACCCCAGTGGGAATGAGCAGTTCTTC

D: TRBD2
J: TRBJ2-1
size: few
V: TRBV11-3
CDR3: CASNPTSGTYNEQFF
DNA: TGTGCCAGCAACCCGACTAGCGGGACCTACAATGAGCAGTTCTTC

D: NA
J: TRBJ1-4
size: many
V: TRBV29-1
CDR3: CSAAGLGREKLFF
DNA: TGCAGCGCCGCCGGGCTCGGTCGTGAAAAACTGTTTTTT

D: TRBD1
J: TRBJ1-4
size: few
V: TRBV27
CDR3: CASSPGTGVDRLEKLFF
DNA: TGTGCCAGCAGCCCCGGGACAGGGGTAGACAGGCTTGAAAAACTGTTTTTT

D: NA
J: TRBJ2-2
size: NA
V: TRBV6-2/TRBV6-3
CDR3: CASSYSPRGANTGELFF
DNA: TGTGCCAGCAGTTACTCCCCCAGGGGGGCGAACACCGGGGAGCTGTTTTTT

D: TRBD2
J: TRBJ2-1
size: NA
V: TRBV20-1
CDR3: CSANPGLAGGQGSYNEQFF
DNA: TGCAGTGCTAATCCGGGACTAGCGGGAGGGCAAGGCTCCTACAATGAGCAGTTCTTC

D: TRBD2
J: TRBJ2-2
size: many
V: TRBV27
CDR3: CASSLAGGPRELFF
DNA: TGTGCCAGCAGTTTAGCGGGAGGGCCCCGGGAGCTGTTTTTT

D: TRBD2
J: TRBJ2-1
size: many
V: TRBV20-1
CDR3: CSALGLAGIYNEQFF
DNA: TGCAGTGCCCTGGGACTAGCGGGGATCTACAATGAGCAGTTCTTC

D: NA
J: TRBJ1-4
size: NA
V: TRBV3-1
CDR3: CASSQDLASRPGLFF
DNA: TGTGCCAGCAGCCAAGATCTGGCCTCTCGACCAGGACTGTTTTTT

D: NA
J: TRBJ1-1
size: NA
V: TRBV4-3
CDR3: CASSQEDWMGTEAFF
DNA: TGCGCCAGCAGCCAAGAGGACTGGATGGGCACTGAAGCTTTCTTT

D: NA
J: TRBJ1-5
size: NA
V: TRBV6-5
CDR3: CASSSLGHISNQPQHF
DNA: TGTGCCAGCAGTTCCCTGGGACATATTAGCAATCAGCCCCAGCATTTT

D: TRBD1
J: TRBJ2-2
size: NA
V: TRBV27
CDR3: CASAGQGGAGELFF
DNA: TGTGCCAGCGCGGGACAGGGAGGGGCCGGGGAGCTGTTTTTT

D: TRBD2
J: TRBJ2-1
size: NA
V: TRBV7-9
CDR3: CASNIAGPGVGEQFF
DNA: TGTGCCAGCAACATAGCGGGCCCCGGGGTGGGTGAGCAGTTCTTC

D: NA
J: TRBJ2-7
size: many
V: TRBV12-3/TRBV12-4
CDR3: CASSRGEYEQYF
DNA: TGTGCCAGCAGTAGGGGGGAGTACGAGCAGTACTTC

D: TRBD2
J: TRBJ2-5
size: NA
V: TRBV6-4
CDR3: CASSQTSGFQETQYF
DNA: TGTGCCAGCAGCCAGACTAGCGGCTTCCAAGAGACCCAGTACTTC

D: NA
J: TRBJ2-5
size: NA
V: TRBV29-1
CDR3: CSFHSGQETQYF
DNA: TGCAGCTTCCATAGCGGTCAAGAGACCCAGTACTTC

D: TRBD1
J: TRBJ1-2
size: many
V: TRBV14
CDR3: CASSLTGTYGYTF
DNA: TGTGCCAGCAGTCTGACAGGGACCTATGGCTACACCTTC

D: NA
J: TRBJ1-5
size: NA
V: TRBV12-3/TRBV12-4
CDR3: CASSLEVYQPQHF
DNA: TGTGCCAGCAGTTTGGAGGTCTATCAGCCCCAGCATTTT

D: NA
J: TRBJ2-1
size: few
V: TRBV12-3/TRBV12-4
CDR3: CASSLIPDGIYNEQFF
DNA: TGTGCCAGCAGCCTAATTCCCGATGGCATATACAATGAGCAGTTCTTC

D: TRBD2
J: TRBJ2-3
size: few
V: TRBV7-6
CDR3: CASSWTSDMLQYF
DNA: TGTGCCAGCAGCTGGACTAGCGACATGCTCCAGTATTTT

D: NA
J: TRBJ2-3
size: NA
V: TRBV27
CDR3: CASSLQDSTDTQYF
DNA: TGTGCCAGCAGCCTTCAAGACAGCACAGATACGCAGTATTTT

D: NA
J: TRBJ2-5
size: few
V: TRBV20-1
CDR3: CSAMSTQETQYF
DNA: TGCAGTGCTATGTCTACACAAGAGACCCAGTACTTC

D: TRBD2
J: TRBJ2-5
size: once
V: TRBV4-1
CDR3: CASSQDGRTSTAQETQYF
DNA: TGCGCCAGCAGCCAAGATGGTCGGACTAGTACTGCGCAAGAGACCCAGTACTTC

D: NA
J: TRBJ2-1
size: NA
V: TRBV9
CDR3: CASSVFDGYNEQFF
DNA: TGTGCCAGCAGCGTCTTCGACGGCTACAATGAGCAGTTCTTC

D: NA
J: TRBJ1-2
size: many
V: TRBV5-1
CDR3: CASSLALGDYGYTF
DNA: TGCGCCAGCAGCTTGGCCTTGGGAGACTATGGCTACACCTTC

D: TRBD1
J: TRBJ2-7
size: many
V: TRBV30
CDR3: CAWERTGVYEQYF
DNA: TGTGCCTGGGAGAGGACAGGCGTCTACGAGCAGTACTTC

D: TRBD1
J: TRBJ1-6
size: NA
V: TRBV20-1
CDR3: CSASDRRSSYNSPLHF
DNA: TGCAGTGCTTCGGACAGGAGGAGCTCCTATAATTCACCCCTCCACTTT